The clone carrying this TCR beta chain was counted a single time. Its target is not known. The source of the sample is a study of T cell responses to AZD1222 COVID-19 vaccine. The CDR3 has 15 residues. With 5 bases clipped from V and 6 bases from J, the junction kept 6 bases outside the gene matches. Germline-derived CDR1 and CDR2 are SGHTA and FQGTGA. Study outcomes and limitations: Distributed over spike, vaccine-associated CD4 TCRs predominated at 160-218 and 743-854. The donors showed a predominance of white British ancestry and of females, with possible underestimation of clonal diversity. The breadth and depth of Spike-specific TCRs increased once two AZD1222 doses had been given. Nearly half of the spike-specific TCRs reportedly recognize variant regions that carry no mutations.

Here immunoSEQ multiplex PCR was the method, and the copy in TCRdb shows in-frame clones only, minus some. The repertoire includes roughly 98,000 clones, roughly 84% of them detected once, and approximately 15% sits in the top ten. The sample consisted of peripheral blood, taken 28 days after the second AZD1222 dose. The V gene is TRBV7-3, the J gene TRBJ2-1, with 11 bases that match TRBD2. The receptor was derived from an adult who received the AZD1222 COVID-19 vaccine. The CDR3 nucleotides are TGTGCCAGCAGCCCCGGGACTAGCGGTCCCAATGAGCAGTTCTTC. This gives the protein CASSPGTSGPNEQFF.